Sequencing of this T cell receptor beta chain was carried out in a study of radiotherapy plus CTLA-4 blockade in lung cancer. At the level of the study: Objective responses were seen in over 15% of patients, disease control in 31%.

This clone occurred once. As yet, its antigen is unknown. Study findings and constraints: In blood, early T cell clone dynamics reportedly predicted response best, together with interferon-beta. Following radiotherapy plus ipilimumab, tumor-derived TCR clones expanded in the blood.

The CDR3 consists of 14 residues. Germline CDR1 reads MNHNS; CDR2 reads SASEGT. The junction had 6 bases not matched to a gene; V was cut back by 5 bases and J by 6 bases. Some clones are missing from TCRdb's copy, which holds only in-frame ones; the method was immunoSEQ multiplex PCR. The sample holds 71,000 or so clones, more than 85% seen once. Receiving focal radiation plus CTLA-4 blockade with ipilimumab were patients who had chemo-refractory metastatic non-small-cell lung cancer. This rearrangement joins TRBV6-1 to TRBJ2-3, with TRBD1 identical over 9 bases. The sequenced sample was peripheral blood, obtained from a patient treated with radiotherapy plus ipilimumab. This receptor was obtained from a human donor with non-small cell lung cancer who had stable disease on radiotherapy plus ipilimumab. The CDR3 coding sequence is TGTGCCAGCAGTCCCGGGACAGGGAAGGATACGCAGTATTTT. Residues: CASSPGTGKDTQYF.